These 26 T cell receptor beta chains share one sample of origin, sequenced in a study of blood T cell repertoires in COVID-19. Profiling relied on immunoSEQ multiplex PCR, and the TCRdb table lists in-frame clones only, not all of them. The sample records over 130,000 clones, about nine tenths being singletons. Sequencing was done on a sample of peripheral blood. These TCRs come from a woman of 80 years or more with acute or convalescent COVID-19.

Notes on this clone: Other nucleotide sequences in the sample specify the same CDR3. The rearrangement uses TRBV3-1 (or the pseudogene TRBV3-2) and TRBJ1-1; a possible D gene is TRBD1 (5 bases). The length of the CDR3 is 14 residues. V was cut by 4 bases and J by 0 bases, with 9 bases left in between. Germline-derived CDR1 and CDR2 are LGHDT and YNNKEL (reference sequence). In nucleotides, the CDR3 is TGTGCCAGCAGCCCCCGGGGGATGAACACTGAAGCTTTCTTT. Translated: CASSPRGMNTEAFF.

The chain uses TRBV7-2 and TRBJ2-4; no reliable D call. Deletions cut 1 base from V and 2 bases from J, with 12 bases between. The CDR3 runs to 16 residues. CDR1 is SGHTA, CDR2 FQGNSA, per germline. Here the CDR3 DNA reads TGTGCCAGCAGCTTAGAATTTTCAGCGACCAAAAACATTCAGTACTTC. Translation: CASSLEFSATKNIQYF. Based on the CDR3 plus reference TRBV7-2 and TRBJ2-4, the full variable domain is GAGVSQSPSNKVTEKGKDVELRCDPISGHTALYWYRQSLGQGLEFLIYFQGNSAPDKSGLPSDRFSAERTGGSVSTLTIQRTQQEDSAVYLCASSLEFSATKNIQYFGAGTRLSVL.

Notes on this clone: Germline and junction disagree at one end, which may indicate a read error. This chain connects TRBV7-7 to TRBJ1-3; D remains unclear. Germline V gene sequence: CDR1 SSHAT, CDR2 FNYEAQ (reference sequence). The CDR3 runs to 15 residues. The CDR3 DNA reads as TGTGCTAGCAGCCTAGAGGTGGGAGCTGGAAACACCATATATTTT. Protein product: CASSLEVGAGNTIYF.

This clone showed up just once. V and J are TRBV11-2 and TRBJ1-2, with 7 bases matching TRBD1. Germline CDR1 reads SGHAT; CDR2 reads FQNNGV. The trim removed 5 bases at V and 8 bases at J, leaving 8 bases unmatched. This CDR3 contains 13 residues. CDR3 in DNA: TGTGCCAGCAGCCCCGACAGGGTTCAGGGCTACACCTTC. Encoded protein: CASSPDRVQGYTF.

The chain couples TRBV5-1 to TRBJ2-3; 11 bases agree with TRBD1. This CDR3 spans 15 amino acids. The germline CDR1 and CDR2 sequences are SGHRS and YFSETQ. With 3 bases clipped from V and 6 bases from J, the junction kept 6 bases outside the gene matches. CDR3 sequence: CASSWTGGAGDTQYF. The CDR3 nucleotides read TGCGCCAGCAGCTGGACAGGGGGCGCTGGGGATACGCAGTATTTT.

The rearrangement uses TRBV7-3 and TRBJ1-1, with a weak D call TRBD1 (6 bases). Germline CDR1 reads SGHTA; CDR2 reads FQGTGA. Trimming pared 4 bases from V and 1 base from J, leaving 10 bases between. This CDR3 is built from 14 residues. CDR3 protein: CASSSQGRNTEAFF. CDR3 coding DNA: TGTGCCAGCAGCTCGCAGGGGAGGAACACTGAAGCTTTCTTT.

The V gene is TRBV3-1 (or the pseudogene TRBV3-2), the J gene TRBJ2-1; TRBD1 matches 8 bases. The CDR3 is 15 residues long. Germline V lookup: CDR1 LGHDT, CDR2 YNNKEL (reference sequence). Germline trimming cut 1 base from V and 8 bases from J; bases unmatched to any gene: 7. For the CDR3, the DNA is TGTGCCAGCAGCCAAGCGACAGGGGTGTGGTATGAGCAGTTCTTC. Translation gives CASSQATGVWYEQFF.

The CDR3 here is CASHTGVRGYTF. The CDR3 region has the DNA TGTGCCAGCCACACAGGGGTGAGAGGCTACACCTTC. The chain links TRBV6-6 to TRBJ1-2, with 7 bases matching TRBD1. The CDR3 contains 12 residues. Germline V gene data show CDR1 as MNHNY and CDR2 as SVGAGI (reference sequence). V was pared by 8 bases and J by 8 bases, with 8 bases of the junction left unmatched.

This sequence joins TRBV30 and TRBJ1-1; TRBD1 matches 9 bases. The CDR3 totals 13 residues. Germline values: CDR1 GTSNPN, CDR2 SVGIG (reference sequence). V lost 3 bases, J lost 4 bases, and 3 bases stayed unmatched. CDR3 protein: CAWSGQGFTEAFF. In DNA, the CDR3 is TGTGCCTGGAGCGGACAGGGGTTCACTGAAGCTTTCTTT.

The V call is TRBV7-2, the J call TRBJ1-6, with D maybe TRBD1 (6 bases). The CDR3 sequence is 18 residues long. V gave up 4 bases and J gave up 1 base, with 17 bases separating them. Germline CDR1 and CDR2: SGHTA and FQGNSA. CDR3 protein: CASSSRGLQGSYNSPLHF. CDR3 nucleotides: TGTGCCAGCAGCTCTAGGGGTTTACAGGGTTCCTATAATTCACCCCTCCACTTT.

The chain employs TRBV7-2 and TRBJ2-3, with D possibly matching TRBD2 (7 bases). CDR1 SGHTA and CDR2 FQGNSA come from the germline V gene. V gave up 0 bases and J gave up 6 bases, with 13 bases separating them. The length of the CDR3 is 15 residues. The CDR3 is CASSLAAGAPDTQYF. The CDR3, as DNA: TGTGCCAGCAGCTTAGCGGCGGGGGCACCGGATACGCAGTATTTT.

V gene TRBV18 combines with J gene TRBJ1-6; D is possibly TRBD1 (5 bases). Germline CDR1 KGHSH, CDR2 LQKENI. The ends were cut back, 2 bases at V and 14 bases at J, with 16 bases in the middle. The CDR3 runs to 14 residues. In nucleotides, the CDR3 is TGTGCCAGCTCACCAGGGGCAGGGTCGTTTACCCTCCACTTT. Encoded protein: CASSPGAGSFTLHF.

The CDR3: CASALQGNTEAFF. Here the CDR3 DNA reads TGTGCTAGTGCCCTACAGGGGAACACTGAAGCTTTCTTT. The rearrangement joins TRBV12-5 to TRBJ1-1; a weak D match, TRBD1 (6 bases). The CDR3 consists of 13 residues. V lost 7 bases and J lost 1, with 10 bases in between. The V gene's germline CDR1 is LGHNT and CDR2 FRNRAP.

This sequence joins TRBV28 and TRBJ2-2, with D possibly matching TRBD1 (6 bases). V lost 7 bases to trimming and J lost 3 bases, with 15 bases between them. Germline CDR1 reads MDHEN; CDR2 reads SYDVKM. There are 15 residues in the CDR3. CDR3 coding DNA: TGTGCCAGCACTACCGGGACAACATACACCGGGGAGCTGTTTTTT. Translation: CASTTGTTYTGELFF.

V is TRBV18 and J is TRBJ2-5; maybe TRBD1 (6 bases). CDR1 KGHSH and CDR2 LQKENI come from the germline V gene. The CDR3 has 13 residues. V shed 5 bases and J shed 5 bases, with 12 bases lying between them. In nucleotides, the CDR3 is TGTGCCAGCTCAGCAAACACAGGGGAGACCCAGTACTTC. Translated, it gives CASSANTGETQYF.

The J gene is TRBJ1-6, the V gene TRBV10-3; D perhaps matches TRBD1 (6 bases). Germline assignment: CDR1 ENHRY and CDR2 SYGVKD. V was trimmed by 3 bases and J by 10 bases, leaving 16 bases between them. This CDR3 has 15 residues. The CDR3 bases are TGTGCCATCAGTGACCTATCAGGGGCAAACTCACCCCTCCACTTT. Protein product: CAISDLSGANSPLHF.

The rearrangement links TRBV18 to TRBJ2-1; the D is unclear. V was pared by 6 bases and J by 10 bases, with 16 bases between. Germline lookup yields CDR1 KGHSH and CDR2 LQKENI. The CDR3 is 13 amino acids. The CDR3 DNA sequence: TGTGCCAGCTCCCCCGGTGGAGTCGGCGAGCAGTTCTTC. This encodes CASSPGGVGEQFF.

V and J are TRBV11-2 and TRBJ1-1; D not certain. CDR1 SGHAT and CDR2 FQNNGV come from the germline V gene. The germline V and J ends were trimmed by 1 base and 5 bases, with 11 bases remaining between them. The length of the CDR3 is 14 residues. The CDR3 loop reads CASSLGKRVTEAFF. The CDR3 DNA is TGTGCCAGCAGCTTAGGTAAGCGGGTGACTGAAGCTTTCTTT.

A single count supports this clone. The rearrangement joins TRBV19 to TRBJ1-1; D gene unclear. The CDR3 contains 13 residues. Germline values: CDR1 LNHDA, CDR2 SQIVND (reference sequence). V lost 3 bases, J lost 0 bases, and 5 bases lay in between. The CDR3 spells CASSIQMNTEAFF. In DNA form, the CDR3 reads TGTGCCAGTAGTATTCAAATGAACACTGAAGCTTTCTTT.

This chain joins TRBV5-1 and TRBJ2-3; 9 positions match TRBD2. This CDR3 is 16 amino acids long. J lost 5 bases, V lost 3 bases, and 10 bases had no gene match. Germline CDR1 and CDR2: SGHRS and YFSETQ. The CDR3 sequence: CASSSPGLAGVDTQYF. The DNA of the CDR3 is TGCGCCAGCAGCTCTCCGGGACTAGCTGGCGTAGATACGCAGTATTTT.

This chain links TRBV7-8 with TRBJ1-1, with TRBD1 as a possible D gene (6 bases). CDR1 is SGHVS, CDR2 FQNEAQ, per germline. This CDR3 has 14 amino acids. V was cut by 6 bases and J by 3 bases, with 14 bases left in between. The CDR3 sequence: CASRPRGADTEAFF. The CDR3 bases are TGTGCCAGCAGACCCCGGGGGGCTGACACTGAAGCTTTCTTT.

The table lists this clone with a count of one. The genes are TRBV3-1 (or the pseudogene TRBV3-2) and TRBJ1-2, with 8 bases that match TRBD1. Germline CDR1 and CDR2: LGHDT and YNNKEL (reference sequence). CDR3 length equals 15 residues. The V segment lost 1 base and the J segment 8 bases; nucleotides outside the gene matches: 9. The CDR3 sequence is CASSQGFPGGMGYTF. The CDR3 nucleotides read TGTGCCAGCAGCCAAGGATTCCCAGGGGGCATGGGCTACACCTTC.

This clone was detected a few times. The DNA of the CDR3 is TGTGCCAGCAGCTTAAACAGGGGAGTAGCTTTCTTT. It is translated as CASSLNRGVAFF. The V and J genes are TRBV7-2 and TRBJ1-1, with 7 bases fitting TRBD1. Germline-derived CDR1 and CDR2 are SGHTA and FQGNSA. V gave up 2 bases and J gave up 10 bases; unmatched junction bases: 4. This CDR3 comprises 12 residues.

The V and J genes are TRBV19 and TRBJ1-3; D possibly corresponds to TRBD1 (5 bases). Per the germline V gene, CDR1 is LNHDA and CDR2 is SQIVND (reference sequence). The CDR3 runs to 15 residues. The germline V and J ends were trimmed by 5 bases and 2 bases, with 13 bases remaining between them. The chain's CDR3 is CASSSREGTGNTIYF. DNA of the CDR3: TGTGCCAGTAGTTCTCGGGAGGGGACTGGAAACACCATATATTTT.

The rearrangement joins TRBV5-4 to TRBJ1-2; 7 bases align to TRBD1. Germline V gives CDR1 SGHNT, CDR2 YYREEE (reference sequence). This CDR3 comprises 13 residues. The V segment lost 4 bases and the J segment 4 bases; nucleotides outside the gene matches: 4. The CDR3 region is CASSVGQTYGYTF. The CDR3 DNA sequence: TGTGCCAGCAGCGTGGGACAGACCTATGGCTACACCTTC.

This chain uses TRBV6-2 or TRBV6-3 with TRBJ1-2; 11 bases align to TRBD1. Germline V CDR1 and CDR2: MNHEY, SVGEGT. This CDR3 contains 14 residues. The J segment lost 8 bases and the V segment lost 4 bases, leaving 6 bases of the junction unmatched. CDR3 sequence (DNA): TGTGCCAGCAGTTGGACAGGGGGCGCATTCGGCTACACCTTC. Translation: CASSWTGGAFGYTF.